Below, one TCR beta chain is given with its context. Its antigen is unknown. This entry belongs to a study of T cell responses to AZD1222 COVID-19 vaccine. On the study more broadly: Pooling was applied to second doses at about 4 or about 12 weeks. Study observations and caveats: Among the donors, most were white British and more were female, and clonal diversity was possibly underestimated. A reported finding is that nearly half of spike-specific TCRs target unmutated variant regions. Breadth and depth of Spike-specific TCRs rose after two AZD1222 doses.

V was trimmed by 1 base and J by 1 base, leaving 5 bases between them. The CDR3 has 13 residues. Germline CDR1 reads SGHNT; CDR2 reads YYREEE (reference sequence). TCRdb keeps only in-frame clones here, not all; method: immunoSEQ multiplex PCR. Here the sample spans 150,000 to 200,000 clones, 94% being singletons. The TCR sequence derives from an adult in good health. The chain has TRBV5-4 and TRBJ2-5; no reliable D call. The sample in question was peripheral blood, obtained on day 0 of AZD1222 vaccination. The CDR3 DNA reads TGTGCCAGCAGCTTGTACAGCCAAGAGACCCAGTACTTC. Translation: CASSLYSQETQYF.